Listed here is a single TCR beta chain. TCRdb's copy holds only in-frame clones and misses some; the assay was immunoSEQ multiplex PCR. The table lists around 320,000 clones, 90% of them singletons. The age range of participants was about 18 to 89 years, with residence in about two dozen US areas. In assigning cohorts, the study relied on participant-reported clinical history. The data belong to a study of blood T cell repertoires in COVID-19. About the research overall: Acute-phase and convalescent COVID-19 samples originated in the United States, Italy and Spain.

The CDR3 contains 14 residues. The V end was cut by 0 bases, the J end by 8 bases, with 9 bases between. Germline loops: CDR1 SGDLS, CDR2 YYNGEE. The sequencing sample was made of PBMCs or T cells enriched from blood (not recorded which). The V call is TRBV9, the J call TRBJ1-6, with D possibly TRBD1 on 5 matching bases. This clonotype originated in a woman between 25 and 40 years old who had been exposed to COVID-19. The CDR3 spells CASSVEGVDSPLHF. The CDR3 bases are TGTGCCAGCAGCGTAGAAGGGGTGGATTCACCCCTCCACTTT.